Each of the 11 T cell receptor beta chains below was sequenced from the same sample in a study of T cell changes during pregnancy in multiple sclerosis (dated by TCRdb to about 2019). The protocol used for the library was the immunoSEQ multiplex PCR assay. Entries here come from immuneACCESS through TCRdb and include only in-frame sequences with V and J called. Some clones fail to appear in such tables; in the studies checked, an unresolved V gene covers under half of the shortfall, and the cause of the remainder is unknown. The sample yields tens of thousands of clones; roughly nine tenths were counted once. Of the sample, 0.47% falls within the top ten clones. The sample in question was CD4+ T cells from peripheral blood mononuclear cells, obtained in the second trimester of pregnancy. The receptors here all came from a female donor in good health, enrolled as a control in a pregnancy study.

This clone was seen once. The J gene is TRBJ1-2, the V gene TRBV6-1; tentatively, D is TRBD1 (5 bases). This CDR3 comprises 14 residues. The germline gives CDR1 MNHNS, CDR2 SASEGT. V was pared by 4 bases and J by 4 bases, with 13 bases between. The CDR3: CASSAWTLTYGYTF. CDR3 DNA: TGTGCCAGCAGTGCCTGGACACTTACCTATGGCTACACCTTC.

J is TRBJ2-7 and V is TRBV27, with D perhaps matching TRBD2 (7 bases). The CDR3 totals 16 residues. Germline-derived CDR1 and CDR2 are MNHEY and SMNVEV (reference sequence). V was clipped by 1 base and J by 1 base, with 14 bases between them. The chain's CDR3 is CASSLLGGGVSYEQYF. The CDR3 DNA is TGTGCCAGCAGTTTATTGGGCGGGGGCGTATCCTACGAGCAGTACTTC.

The rearrangement links TRBV9 to TRBJ2-5; no firm D call. The CDR3 consists of 12 residues. Trimming cost V 0 bases and J 5 bases, with 5 bases left between them. Germline values: CDR1 SGDLS, CDR2 YYNGEE. The CDR3 loop reads CASSVGSETQYF. CDR3 sequence (DNA): TGTGCCAGCAGCGTAGGAAGCGAGACCCAGTACTTC.

The chain links TRBV2 to TRBJ1-3; no firm D call. The germline V gene has CDR1 SNHLY and CDR2 FYNNEI. The V end lost 4 bases, the J end lost 0 bases, and 7 bases lay between the germline ends. This CDR3 spans 14 amino acids. The CDR3 region is CASSALFSGNTIYF. CDR3 sequence (DNA): TGTGCCAGCAGTGCTTTGTTCTCTGGAAACACCATATATTTT.

The chain links TRBV5-1 to TRBJ1-1; D is undetermined. This CDR3 is 14 amino acids long. Germline-derived CDR1 and CDR2 are SGHRS and YFSETQ. Trimming cost V 3 bases and J 0 bases, with 9 bases left between them. CDR3 coding DNA: TGCGCCAGCAGCTCCTCGGGGATGAACACTGAAGCTTTCTTT. Translated, it gives CASSSSGMNTEAFF.

This chain connects TRBV5-4 to TRBJ1-1; D is perhaps TRBD1 (5 bases). Germline assignment: CDR1 SGHNT and CDR2 YYREEE (reference sequence). V dropped 1 base and J dropped 4 bases, with 11 bases sitting between them. The CDR3 loop spans 14 amino acids. The CDR3 reads CASSLRGIVTEAFF. The CDR3 nucleotides are TGTGCCAGCAGCTTGAGGGGTATAGTCACTGAAGCTTTCTTT. Based on the CDR3 plus reference TRBV5-4 and TRBJ1-1, the full variable domain is ETGVTQSPTHLIKTRGQQVTLRCSSQSGHNTVSWYQQALGQGPQFIFQYYREEENGRGNFPPRFSGLQFPNYSSELNVNALELDDSALYLCASSLRGIVTEAFFGQGTRLTVV.

In DNA, the CDR3 is TGTGCCAGCAGTGCCCGACACAGGGGGGGGGATCAGCCCCAGCATTTT. Translation gives CASSARHRGGDQPQHF. The rearrangement joins TRBV6-4 to TRBJ1-5; 8 nucleotides align to TRBD1. Unmatched junction bases numbered 10, after V lost 4 bases and J lost 5 bases. CDR3 length equals 16 residues. CDR1 MRHNA and CDR2 SNTAGT come from the germline V gene.

This chain links TRBV11-2 with TRBJ2-7; D ambiguous. Deletions cut 2 bases from V and 0 bases from J, with 8 bases between. This CDR3 is 14 amino acids long. Germline CDR1 SGHAT, CDR2 FQNNGV. CDR3 loop: CASSLSHYSYEQYF. DNA of the CDR3: TGTGCCAGCAGCTTATCTCACTACTCCTACGAGCAGTACTTC.

This clone was counted a few times. The chain links TRBV6-5 to TRBJ1-6; TRBD1 is a possible D gene (5 bases). Trimming removed 0 bases from V and 6 bases from J, with 12 bases in between. Per the germline V gene, CDR1 is MNHEY and CDR2 is SVGAGI. This CDR3 comprises 16 residues. In nucleotides, the CDR3 is TGTGCCAGCAGTTACTCGATATCACAGGTTAATTCACCCCTCCACTTT. It encodes CASSYSISQVNSPLHF.

The rearrangement uses TRBV5-8 and TRBJ1-1; 10 nucleotides align to TRBD1. This CDR3 region has 13 residues. Per the germline V gene, CDR1 is SGHTS and CDR2 is YDEGEE. V shed 4 bases and J 3 bases; nucleotides not matched to a gene: 0. The CDR3 DNA reads TGTGCCAGCAGCGGGACAGGGGACACTGAAGCTTTCTTT. Translating it yields CASSGTGDTEAFF.

The chain employs TRBV19 and TRBJ2-7; 13 bases match TRBD2. The germline V gene has CDR1 LNHDA and CDR2 SQIVND (reference sequence). The trim removed 6 bases at V and 0 bases at J, leaving 11 bases unmatched. The CDR3 sequence is 18 residues long. In DNA, the CDR3 is TGTGCCAGTAGCACTGGACTAGCGGGGGTTAGGAGCTCCTACGAGCAGTACTTC. Protein: CASSTGLAGVRSSYEQYF.